A selection of T cell receptor beta chains follows, all from one sample in a study of identical twins. TCRdb reanalysed the 5' RACE reads using MiXCR and keeps one entry per CDR3 protein. The table records 1.5 million to 2 million distinct CDR3 sequences, around 33% of them present only once. The specimen was cord blood. The receptors shown here come from a newborn girl in good health. The CDR3 runs from the conserved cysteine through the conserved F or W. Clone sizes are given selectively: once, few, many, or a class where the clone is expanded.

TRBJ2-1,NA,TRBV25-1,CASSAAVSDEQFF
TRBJ1-5,NA,TRBV20-1,CSARDEWGAKIAHYSNQPQHF
TRBJ2-3,few,TRBV21-1,CASSKGERLAGVSWVPDTQYF
TRBJ2-3,NA,TRBV9,CASSVSARTSTDTQYF
TRBJ1-5,few,TRBV24-1,CATSEGYSNQPQHF
TRBJ1-2,few,TRBV6-5,CASIGQSKYGYTF
TRBJ2-7,NA,TRBV20-1,CSASPLAREQYF
TRBJ2-7,few,TRBV10-3,CAIKQAGSSYEQYF
TRBJ1-2,NA,TRBV20-1,CSARYRDYGYTF
TRBJ1-2,few,TRBV27,CASSLSMAGGYGYTF
TRBJ2-7,few,TRBV4-1,CASSQVTSPTYEQYF
TRBJ2-7,few,TRBV29-1,CSVEDKDRGYEQYF
TRBJ1-2,NA,TRBV5-6,CASSLALREGYGYTF
TRBJ2-7,few,TRBV20-1,CSAIGGTYEQYF
TRBJ1-1,NA,TRBV15,CATSREGGEAFF
TRBJ2-5,few,TRBV10-3,CATGREQETQYF
TRBJ2-7,NA,TRBV30,CAWSLGLAAVYEQYF
TRBJ2-3,once,TRBV9,CASSAVNGGRTDTQYF
NA,NA,TRBV12-3/TRBV12-4,CASSALAGANLLEQFF
TRBJ2-7,few,TRBV13,CASSLKGTAVKQYF
TRBJ2-5,NA,TRBV27,CASSLEGGGTQYF
TRBJ2-7,NA,TRBV4-2,CASSQALPPGGNEQYF
TRBJ2-1,NA,TRBV14,CASSQDDGLAGAYNEQFF
TRBJ1-1,NA,TRBV20-1,CSARTGAPNTEAFF
TRBJ2-3,NA,TRBV20-1,CSAGRRGRTDTQYF
TRBJ2-5,NA,TRBV12-3/TRBV12-4,CASSLGSGTTQETQYF
TRBJ1-2,few,TRBV29-1,CSVQWGAGGYTF
TRBJ2-2,NA,TRBV12-3/TRBV12-4,CASSLLLGRGTGELFF
TRBJ1-1,NA,TRBV24-1,CATKDGDTEAFF
TRBJ1-1,NA,TRBV12-3/TRBV12-4,CASKDPSGDTEAFF
TRBJ2-2,few,TRBV29-1,CSVASGENTGELFF
TRBJ2-1,NA,TRBV3-1,CASSQENTWKNNEQFF
TRBJ1-5,few,TRBV6-5,CASGQGFGQPQHF
TRBJ2-1,few,TRBV6-1,CASSALLGTQLGNEQFF
NA,NA,TRBV12-3/TRBV12-4,CAVLKRDPGGNEQYF
TRBJ1-6,NA,TRBV20-1,CSASYRGFGSPLHF
TRBJ2-7,NA,TRBV3-1,CASSQVPGNEQYF
TRBJ2-7,many,TRBV10-3,CAITNPQGGYEQYF
TRBJ2-7,few,TRBV7-2,CASSDPGGYEQYF
TRBJ2-3,few,TRBV5-5,CATSIYSTDTQYF
TRBJ2-1,NA,TRBV6-6,CASGLSGTGGGEQFF
TRBJ1-4,NA,TRBV20-1,CSANNGQINEKLFF
TRBJ1-5,few,TRBV6-5,CASSFPGASNQPQHF
TRBJ1-2,NA,TRBV10-3,CAISEFRQGYSFGYTF
TRBJ2-7,NA,TRBV28,CASNFRTGLSPPYEQYF
TRBJ2-5,NA,TRBV24-1,CATSEPGTGANEQYF
TRBJ1-4,NA,TRBV4-2,CASSQGGRREKLFF
TRBJ2-5,NA,TRBV3-1,CASSRGLARSSYETQYF
TRBJ2-1,NA,TRBV12-3/TRBV12-4,CASSLDSPENEQFF
TRBJ2-1,NA,TRBV3-1,CASSPKGAGGQFF
TRBJ2-5,NA,TRBV2,CASSVWSGRRETQYF
TRBJ1-4,few,TRBV6-1,CASSEGQLEKLFF
TRBJ2-7,few,TRBV20-1,CSARDLDFGALSYEQYF